These 30 T cell receptor beta chains share one sample of origin, sequenced in a study of CD8 T cells in ankylosing spondylitis. TCRdb itself ran the 5' RACE reads through MiXCR, one entry per CDR3 protein. The table has about 210,000 distinct CDR3 sequences, 8% to 10% seen once; the top ten hold 4.8%. The sequenced sample consisted of blood, either unsorted or a sorted T cell fraction (not recorded which). The receptors come from a female donor with ankylosing spondylitis or in good health (not recorded which).

At least ten counts were recorded for this clonotype. The rearrangement links TRBV20-1 to TRBJ2-2; 9 nucleotides agree with TRBD2. The CDR3 length is 16 residues. J was trimmed by 1 base and V by 1 base; bases with no gene match: 4. The germline CDR1 and CDR2 sequences are DFQATT and SNEGSKA (reference sequence). The CDR3 spells CSARALLAGNTGELFF. DNA of the CDR3: TGCAGTGCTAGAGCCCTACTAGCGGGGAACACCGGGGAGCTGTTTTTT.

Ten or more counts support this clonotype. The chain uses TRBV28 and TRBJ2-5; D is perhaps TRBD1 (5 bases). CDR3 length: 11 residues. V lost 5 bases and J lost 5, with 6 bases in between. In germline, CDR1 is MDHEN, CDR2 SYDVKM. For the CDR3, the DNA is TGTGCCAGCAGTAAGGGGGAGACCCAGTACTTC. Amino acid sequence: CASSKGETQYF.

In its sample, this clonotype was seen many times. The CDR3 coding sequence is TGCAGTGCTAGAGTCCTTACCGATACGCAGTATTTT. This codes for CSARVLTDTQYF. The chain couples TRBV20-1 to TRBJ2-3; D gene ambiguous. Germline V CDR1 and CDR2: DFQATT, SNEGSKA (reference sequence). The CDR3 is made up of 12 amino acids. V was pared by 1 base and J by 6 bases, with 8 bases between.

In its sample, this clonotype was seen many times. The genes are TRBV7-2 and TRBJ1-2, with 7 bases aligning to TRBD1. The CDR3 is 14 amino acids. Trimming removed 6 bases from V and 7 bases from J; junction bases left unmatched: 11. CDR1 and CDR2 (germline): SGHTA, FQGNSA. CDR3 protein: CASRLQGYQGGYTF. In nucleotides, the CDR3 is TGTGCCAGCAGACTACAGGGGTATCAGGGTGGCTACACCTTC. The variable domain in full, with the rest retrieved from reference TRBV7-2 and TRBJ1-2, is GAGVSQSPSNKVTEKGKDVELRCDPISGHTALYWYRQSLGQGLEFLIYFQGNSAPDKSGLPSDRFSAERTGGSVSTLTIQRTQQEDSAVYLCASRLQGYQGGYTFGSGTRLTVV.

At least ten counts were recorded for this clonotype. The chain couples TRBV20-1 to TRBJ2-1; TRBD2 aligns across 8 bases. This CDR3 has 15 amino acids. Germline trimming cut 0 bases from V and 7 bases from J; bases unmatched to any gene: 8. CDR1 is DFQATT, CDR2 SNEGSKA, per germline (reference sequence). The CDR3 sequence: CSAREAAGVRNEQFF. The CDR3 coding sequence is TGCAGTGCTAGAGAAGCAGCGGGAGTCAGGAATGAGCAGTTCTTC.

This clonotype occurred a few times. The genes are TRBV25-1 and TRBJ2-7; 9 bases map to TRBD2. CDR3 length equals 16 residues. The V gene end was trimmed by 4 bases and the J gene end by 1 base; junction bases not matched to a gene: 8. CDR1 is MGHDK, CDR2 SYGVNS, per germline. The CDR3 coding sequence is TGTGCCAGCAGTGCCTATAGCGGGAGAGGATCCTACGAGCAGTACTTC. This encodes CASSAYSGRGSYEQYF.

In this sample, this clonotype turned up many times. The chain is built from TRBV4-3 and TRBJ2-3; D possibly uses TRBD1 or TRBD2 (6 bases each). V was cut by 2 bases and J by 3 bases, with 9 bases left in between. The CDR3 is 14 amino acids. CDR1 is LGHNA, CDR2 YSLEER, per germline. In DNA form, the CDR3 reads TGCGCCAGCAGCCAACAGGGGAGGACAGATACGCAGTATTTT. This codes for CASSQQGRTDTQYF.

Ten or more counts support this clonotype. The CDR3 DNA reads TGTGCCACCAGCAGAGATCTCTCGGGGGGTCATGACGGCTACACCTTC. This gives the protein CATSRDLSGGHDGYTF. V gene TRBV15 combines with J gene TRBJ1-2, with a weak D call TRBD1 (5 bases). The CDR3 contains 16 residues. V lost 0 bases to trimming and J lost 8 bases, with 19 bases between them. Germline-derived CDR1 and CDR2 are LNHNV and YYDKDF (reference sequence).

This clonotype was recorded many times. The V gene is TRBV28, the J gene TRBJ2-7; TRBD2 might be the D (7 bases). Germline V lookup: CDR1 MDHEN, CDR2 SYDVKM. V was pared by 6 bases and J by 7 bases, with 19 bases between. The CDR3 contains 14 residues. The CDR3 nucleotides are TGTGCCAGCAGCCCGCCCGGGGGGCACAGGGAGCAGTACTTC. Its protein product is CASSPPGGHREQYF.

This clonotype has ten or more counts. CDR3 DNA sequence: TGTGCCAGCAAGAGCCGGGACAGGGCCCCCAATGAGCAGTTCTTC. Its translation is CASKSRDRAPNEQFF. The chain employs TRBV6-1 and TRBJ2-1; 9 nucleotides match TRBD1. The CDR3 length is 15 residues. The J segment lost 6 bases and the V segment lost 7 bases, leaving 10 bases of the junction unmatched. From germline, CDR1 is MNHNS and CDR2 SASEGT.

This clonotype has ten or more counts. This chain connects TRBV12-5 to TRBJ2-2, with D unresolved. V gave up 3 bases and J gave up 1 base, with 9 bases separating them. The germline V gene has CDR1 LGHNT and CDR2 FRNRAP. The length of the CDR3 is 15 residues. The CDR3 sequence is CASGFLQQNTGELFF. The CDR3, as DNA: TGTGCTAGTGGTTTCCTACAGCAGAACACCGGGGAGCTGTTTTTT.

With regard to this clonotype: A single base separates this from a much larger clone, so it may be a read error. This chain links TRBV4-1 with TRBJ2-7; the D is unclear. This CDR3 region has 16 residues. Per the germline V gene, CDR1 is MGHRA and CDR2 is YSYEKL. The CDR3 nucleotides read TGCGGCAGCAGCCAAACGATGACGGGTCCAACCTACGAGCAGTACTTC. This sequence encodes CGSSQTMTGPTYEQYF.

There are a few counts of this clonotype. The CDR3 region is CAWSGGLLLEQYF. CDR3 coding DNA: TGTGCCTGGAGCGGGGGGCTCCTCCTCGAGCAGTACTTC. This rearrangement joins TRBV30 to TRBJ2-7; weak D call: TRBD2 (7 bases). The germline gives CDR1 GTSNPN, CDR2 SVGIG (reference sequence). V was clipped by 3 bases and J by 6 bases, with 15 bases between them. The CDR3 loop spans 13 amino acids.

This clonotype has at least ten counts. This chain connects TRBV20-1 to TRBJ1-5; tentatively, D is TRBD1 (5 bases). This CDR3 contains 12 residues. Germline CDR1 reads DFQATT; CDR2 reads SNEGSKA (reference sequence). Trimming left V 4 bases short and J 4 bases short, with 8 bases between. The CDR3 nucleotides are TGCAGTGCTAAGAGGGGTAATCAGCCCCAGCATTTT. It yields the protein CSAKRGNQPQHF.

This clonotype has ten or more counts. The rearrangement uses TRBV12-3 or TRBV12-4 and TRBJ1-4; D unresolved. V lost 3 bases and J lost 8, with 13 bases in between. The CDR3 is 14 residues long. CDR3 amino acids: CASSFGGQKEKLFF. The CDR3 region has the DNA TGTGCCAGCAGTTTCGGCGGGCAAAAGGAAAAACTGTTTTTT.

This clonotype was seen many times. This chain connects TRBV19 to TRBJ1-1; TRBD1 is a possible D gene (5 bases). The CDR3 is made up of 15 amino acids. The germline CDR1 and CDR2 sequences are LNHDA and SQIVND (reference sequence). With 5 bases removed from V and 4 bases from J, the gap between germline ends came to 17 bases. The CDR3 protein is CASSLWDLGGTEAFF. Here the CDR3 DNA reads TGTGCCAGTAGTTTGTGGGACCTTGGGGGCACTGAAGCTTTCTTT.

This clonotype has at least ten counts. This chain links TRBV12-3 or TRBV12-4 with TRBJ2-1, with a weak D call TRBD2 (6 bases). The V end was cut by 6 bases, the J end by 2 bases, with 14 bases between. CDR3 length: 15 amino acids. The CDR3, as DNA: TGTGCCAGCAGCCCGAGCGGGCCAGCCTACAATGAGCAGTTCTTC. Residues: CASSPSGPAYNEQFF.

The CDR3 sequence: CASSLAGGTLYEQYF. The CDR3, as DNA: TGTGCCAGCAGCTTAGCAGGTGGGACTCTCTACGAGCAGTACTTC. The chain employs TRBV7-2 and TRBJ2-7; a weak D match, TRBD2 (6 bases). Germline V lookup: CDR1 SGHTA, CDR2 FQGNSA. V lost 0 bases to trimming and J lost 3 bases, with 12 bases between them. CDR3 size: 15 residues.

This clonotype was picked up many times. This chain uses TRBV4-3 with TRBJ1-1; D gene unclear. Looked up from germline, CDR1 is LGHNA and CDR2 is YSLEER. Trimming stripped 0 bases from V and 6 bases from J, with 11 bases between. The CDR3 has 14 residues. In DNA, the CDR3 is TGCGCCAGCAGCCAAGATGTAGTACCCGCTGAAGCTTTCTTT. Protein sequence: CASSQDVVPAEAFF.

This clonotype was seen a handful of times. The V gene is TRBV30, the J gene TRBJ2-7, with D possibly matching TRBD2 (5 bases). Between the trimmed V and J ends, which lost 3 bases and 4 bases, there was a span of 7 bases. This CDR3 spans 11 amino acids. Germline V gives CDR1 GTSNPN, CDR2 SVGIG (reference sequence). CDR3 DNA sequence: TGTGCCTGGAGCGAGCGGTACGAGCAGTACTTC. Translated, it gives CAWSERYEQYF.

In its sample, this clonotype was seen many times. The rearrangement links TRBV6-1 to TRBJ2-7; 8 bases agree with TRBD1. Germline values: CDR1 MNHNS, CDR2 SASEGT. J was trimmed by 6 bases and V by 5 bases; bases with no gene match: 9. This CDR3 region has 14 residues. This CDR3 reads CASSPGQGLGEQYF. The CDR3 nucleotides read TGTGCCAGCAGTCCCGGACAGGGCCTTGGCGAGCAGTACTTC.

This clonotype turned up a few times. The CDR3 protein is CASSIQSQRGSEQYF. DNA for the CDR3: TGTGCCAGTAGTATCCAATCTCAGCGGGGCTCCGAGCAGTACTTC. The chain links TRBV19 to TRBJ2-7; 7 positions agree with TRBD2. Losses at the gene ends were 3 bases for V and 6 bases for J; bases not matched to a gene: 11. The length of the CDR3 is 15 residues. Germline CDR1 and CDR2: LNHDA and SQIVND (reference sequence).

This clonotype was observed at least ten times. V and J are TRBV15 and TRBJ1-4, with D perhaps TRBD1 (6 bases). The CDR3 length is 18 residues. Germline CDR1 and CDR2: LNHNV and YYDKDF (reference sequence). V lost 0 bases and J 0 bases, leaving 14 bases between the germline ends. The CDR3: CATSRDYQGSATNEKLFF. In DNA form, the CDR3 reads TGTGCCACCAGCAGAGATTATCAGGGGTCTGCAACTAATGAAAAACTGTTTTTT.

This clonotype was picked up many times. This CDR3 is CASSFRGGAFF. CDR3 in DNA: TGTGCCAGCAGTTTTAGGGGGGGAGCTTTCTTT. The genes are TRBV28 and TRBJ1-1; a possible D gene is TRBD1 (6 bases). Germline CDR1 reads MDHEN; CDR2 reads SYDVKM. V lost 3 bases to trimming and J lost 10 bases, with 9 bases between them. There are 11 residues in the CDR3.

This clonotype occurred many times. The genes are TRBV7-2 and TRBJ2-7; D is tentatively TRBD1 or TRBD2 (5 bases each). Trimming stripped 4 bases from V and 3 bases from J, with 10 bases between. Germline CDR1 and CDR2: SGHTA and FQGNSA. The CDR3 is made up of 13 amino acids. CDR3 region: CASSSGPYYEQYF. The DNA of the CDR3 is TGTGCCAGCAGCTCGGGACCCTACTACGAGCAGTACTTC.

This clonotype has ten or more counts. This chain connects TRBV29-1 to TRBJ2-5, with D maybe TRBD1 (5 bases). The CDR3 loop spans 12 amino acids. V lost 8 bases and J 0 bases, leaving 10 bases between the germline ends. Germline V lookup: CDR1 SQVTM, CDR2 ANQGSEA. CDR3 residues: CSWVGDQETQYF. The CDR3 bases are TGCAGCTGGGTAGGGGACCAAGAGACCCAGTACTTC.

A remark on this clonotype: A much larger clone is a single base away; this may be a read error. The chain has TRBV10-3 and TRBJ2-7; no clear D gene. Germline V gives CDR1 ENHRY, CDR2 SYGVKD. The length of the CDR3 is 14 residues. In DNA form, the CDR3 reads TGTGTCATCAGAGGAGAATTGAGCTCCTACGAGCAGTACTTC. Translation gives CVIRGELSSYEQYF.

This clonotype turned up a few times. This clone may be a read error of a much larger clone one base away. This rearrangement joins TRBV28 to TRBJ1-3, with D uncertain. Germline CDR1 is MDHEN and CDR2 is SYDVKM. This CDR3 contains 15 residues. This chain's CDR3 is CVSSPRRSSGNTIYF. Written as DNA, the CDR3 is TGTGTCAGCAGCCCGAGACGGAGCTCTGGAAACACCATATATTTT.

This clonotype was picked up many times. This rearrangement joins TRBV7-2 to TRBJ2-1; unclear D gene. There are 16 residues in the CDR3. The germline V and J ends were trimmed by 1 base and 4 bases, with 14 bases remaining between them. CDR1 SGHTA and CDR2 FQGNSA come from the germline V gene. The chain's CDR3 is CASSLGGDLLYNEQFF. The CDR3 bases are TGTGCCAGCAGCTTAGGTGGGGATCTTCTATACAATGAGCAGTTCTTC.

This clonotype was detected many times. The chain joins TRBV30 to TRBJ2-2; D gene ambiguous. The CDR3 totals 12 residues. V lost 2 bases and J 6 bases, leaving 7 bases between the germline ends. Germline V gene data show CDR1 as GTSNPN and CDR2 as SVGIG (reference sequence). This CDR3 reads CAWSLSSGELFF. The CDR3 DNA reads as TGTGCCTGGAGTTTGAGTTCCGGGGAGCTGTTTTTT.